This T cell receptor (beta chain) is drawn from a study of blood T cell repertoires in COVID-19. Using immunoSEQ multiplex PCR, the repertoire was profiled, and TCRdb retains in-frame clones only, with some absent. The sample lists about 70,000 clones, nearly 80% seen once, with approximately 6% in the top ten. Germline assignment: CDR1 LGHDT and CDR2 YNNKEL (reference sequence). The CDR3 totals 18 residues. V was pared by 3 bases and J by 5 bases, with 15 bases of the junction left unmatched. Specimen: peripheral blood. This sequence was found in an older woman with acute or convalescent COVID-19. The chain joins TRBV3-1 (or the pseudogene TRBV3-2) to TRBJ2-5; 10 bases line up with TRBD2. The chain's CDR3 is CASSHVRLAGVKGETQYF. As DNA, the CDR3 is TGTGCCAGCAGCCACGTTCGTCTAGCGGGGGTTAAAGGGGAGACCCAGTACTTC.